Below are 21 T cell receptor beta chains sequenced from a single sample in a study of identical twins. Each CDR3 protein gets one entry after TCRdb re-called the 5' RACE reads with MiXCR. In the table there are 450,000 or so distinct CDR3 sequences, 20% to 25% of which are singletons. These sequences were also reported in another study, on T cells expressing NK-cell markers.

What was sequenced was CD4+ T cells sorted from blood. The receptors were gathered from a woman under 30 in good health.

There are a few counts of this clonotype. The chain uses TRBV6-4 and TRBJ2-1, with TRBD2 matching over 10 bases. Germline-derived CDR1 and CDR2 are MRHNA and SNTAGT. The CDR3 contains 15 residues. The V and J ends lost 4 bases and 5 bases, in that order; junction bases with no gene match: 5. CDR3 sequence (DNA): TGTGCCAGCAGTGGCACGACTAGCGGGCACAATGAGCAGTTCTTC. Its protein product is CASSGTTSGHNEQFF.

The gene calls are TRBV27 and TRBJ2-1, with TRBD1 as a possible D gene (5 bases). Germline assignment: CDR1 MNHEY and CDR2 SMNVEV (reference sequence). The CDR3 has 11 residues. V lost 3 bases, J lost 11 bases, and 8 bases lay in between. The CDR3 sequence is CASSFSGQQFF. The CDR3 bases are TGTGCCAGCAGTTTTTCAGGGCAGCAGTTCTTC.

This clonotype has at least ten counts. The gene calls are TRBV29-1 and TRBJ2-4; D gene uncertain. Germline V gene lookup returns CDR1 SQVTM and CDR2 ANQGSEA. The CDR3 length is 12 residues. Trimming left V 7 bases short and J 7 bases short, with 14 bases between. CDR3 DNA sequence: TGCAGCGGCGCGGCCAGCACCAACATTCAGTACTTC. Its protein is CSGAASTNIQYF.

The table lists this clonotype with a few counts. The chain uses TRBV7-2 and TRBJ2-3; 10 nucleotides line up with TRBD2. Germline CDR1 reads SGHTA; CDR2 reads FQGNSA. J was trimmed by 4 bases and V by 2 bases; bases with no gene match: 3. This CDR3 is built from 15 residues. The CDR3 region is CASSLLAGVADTQYF. CDR3 nucleotide sequence: TGTGCCAGCAGCTTACTAGCGGGAGTAGCAGATACGCAGTATTTT.

The chain combines TRBV11-2 with TRBJ1-1, with D uncertain. Germline assignment: CDR1 SGHAT and CDR2 FQNNGV. Trimming stripped 5 bases from V and 3 bases from J, with 13 bases between. CDR3 length: 14 residues. The CDR3: CASSPGTRYTEAFF. The CDR3 DNA reads TGTGCCAGCAGCCCCGGTACGAGGTACACTGAAGCTTTCTTT. The whole variable domain, remainder taken from reference TRBV11-2 and TRBJ1-1, is EAGVAQSPRYKIIEKRQSVAFWCNPISGHATLYWYQQILGQGPKLLIQFQNNGVVDDSQLPKDRFSAERLKGVDSTLKIQPAKLEDSAVYLCASSPGTRYTEAFFGQGTRLTVV.

The chain uses TRBV20-1 and TRBJ2-4, with D possibly matching TRBD2 (6 bases). The CDR3 totals 16 residues. Germline V lookup: CDR1 DFQATT, CDR2 SNEGSKA (reference sequence). Trimming pared 5 bases from V and 0 bases from J, leaving 17 bases between. CDR3 nucleotide sequence: TGCAGTGCTTCCCTAGGGGCGGGACTAGCCAAAAACATTCAGTACTTC. Translated, it gives CSASLGAGLAKNIQYF.

This clonotype was detected only a few times. The chain couples TRBV29-1 to TRBJ2-3; D remains ambiguous. The CDR3 covers 11 residues. V gave up 4 bases and J gave up 5 bases, with 7 bases separating them. Germline V gene data show CDR1 as SQVTM and CDR2 as ANQGSEA. Here the CDR3 DNA reads TGCAGCGTTGGTAACAGAGATACGCAGTATTTT. The encoded protein is CSVGNRDTQYF.

This clonotype showed up many times. The chain couples TRBV5-1 to TRBJ1-5; maybe TRBD1 (5 bases). CDR3 length: 16 amino acids. Trimming removed 4 bases at V and 2 bases at J, with 16 bases between. Looked up from germline, CDR1 is SGHRS and CDR2 is YFSETQ. CDR3 bases: TGCGCCAGCAGCATAGGGACCAGAGGGGGCAATCAGCCCCAGCATTTT. This encodes CASSIGTRGGNQPQHF. The complete variable domain, with remaining parts taken from reference TRBV5-1 and TRBJ1-5, reads KAGVTQTPRYLIKTRGQQVTLSCSPISGHRSVSWYQQTPGQGLQFLFEYFSETQRNKGNFPGRFSGRQFSNSRSEMNVSTLELGDSALYLCASSIGTRGGNQPQHFGDGTRLSIL.

This rearrangement joins TRBV4-1 to TRBJ2-5, with 10 bases that match TRBD2. The germline V gene encodes CDR1 MGHRA and CDR2 YSYEKL. The trim removed 5 bases at V and 6 bases at J, leaving 6 bases unmatched. This CDR3 spans 14 amino acids. CDR3 coding DNA: TGCGCCAGCAGCGATAGCGGGGGGACTAAGACCCAGTACTTC. It yields the protein CASSDSGGTKTQYF.

The rearrangement joins TRBV5-1 to TRBJ2-2, with D perhaps matching TRBD1 (6 bases). Germline CDR1 is SGHRS and CDR2 is YFSETQ. The CDR3 runs 14 residues. Trimming stripped 2 bases from V and 3 bases from J, with 8 bases between. CDR3 bases: TGCGCCAGCAGCTTCACAGGGTACACCGGGGAGCTGTTTTTT. Amino acid sequence: CASSFTGYTGELFF.

This sequence joins TRBV7-6 and TRBJ2-1, with D unclear. Germline lookup yields CDR1 SGHVS and CDR2 FNYEAQ. The germline V and J ends were trimmed by 1 base and 5 bases, with 12 bases remaining between them. The CDR3 loop spans 15 amino acids. CDR3 sequence reads: CASSLEVQRHNEQFF. DNA of the CDR3: TGTGCCAGCAGCTTAGAGGTACAACGACACAATGAGCAGTTCTTC.

This clonotype was found many times. The V call is TRBV7-9, the J call TRBJ2-7, with TRBD1 matching over 9 bases. The V gene end was trimmed by 3 bases and the J gene end by 3 bases; junction bases not matched to a gene: 3. The germline V gene encodes CDR1 SEHNR and CDR2 FQNEAQ (reference sequence). The CDR3 loop spans 14 amino acids. The CDR3 loop reads CASSFWDRDYEQYF. The CDR3 nucleotides read TGTGCCAGCAGCTTCTGGGACAGGGACTACGAGCAGTACTTC.

This sequence joins TRBV5-1 and TRBJ2-3, with 8 nucleotides matching TRBD2. CDR3 length equals 15 residues. The J segment lost 1 base and the V segment lost 2 bases, leaving 3 bases of the junction unmatched. The germline gives CDR1 SGHRS, CDR2 YFSETQ. The CDR3 region has the DNA TGCGCCAGCAGCTTATGGCGGGGGGGCACAGATACGCAGTATTTT. Protein sequence: CASSLWRGGTDTQYF.

This clonotype showed up just a few times. The chain links TRBV6-2 or TRBV6-3 to TRBJ2-2; tentative D call: TRBD1 (6 bases). Trimming cost V 7 bases and J 6 bases, with 12 bases left between them. CDR3 length equals 13 residues. Germline CDR1 and CDR2: MNHEY and SVGEGT. DNA for the CDR3: TGTGCCAGCACCCACACAGGGCCCGGGGAGCTGTTTTTT. Translating it yields CASTHTGPGELFF.

The rearrangement uses TRBV20-1 and TRBJ1-6; perhaps TRBD1 as D (5 bases). Trimming shortened V by 4 bases and J by 8 bases, and 15 bases separated the two germline ends. CDR3 length equals 14 residues. Germline lookup yields CDR1 DFQATT and CDR2 SNEGSKA (reference sequence). As DNA, the CDR3 is TGCAGTGCTATTGGCACTCGGGACTATTCACCCCTCCACTTT. Its protein product is CSAIGTRDYSPLHF.

The chain carries TRBV29-1 and TRBJ2-4; D not certain. The length of the CDR3 is 15 residues. Trimming pared 0 bases from V and 0 bases from J, leaving 9 bases between. Germline lookup yields CDR1 SQVTM and CDR2 ANQGSEA. The DNA for the CDR3 is TGCAGCGTTGAAGATCAGGCGCTAGCCAAAAACATTCAGTACTTC. Protein product: CSVEDQALAKNIQYF.

This clonotype occurred a few times. The V call is TRBV5-1, the J call TRBJ2-7, with a weak D call TRBD2 (6 bases). Per the germline V gene, CDR1 is SGHRS and CDR2 is YFSETQ. V lost 7 bases to trimming and J lost 2 bases, with 19 bases between them. The CDR3 totals 15 residues. The DNA for the CDR3 is TGCGCCAGCGGCTATGACGGAGGGTCCCCCTACGAGCAGTACTTC. Protein product: CASGYDGGSPYEQYF.

J is TRBJ1-2 and V is TRBV9, with D unresolved. From germline, CDR1 is SGDLS and CDR2 YYNGEE. V dropped 7 bases and J dropped 8 bases, with 21 bases sitting between them. The CDR3 has 14 residues. CDR3 loop: CASLPIGYLGGYTF. CDR3 bases: TGTGCCAGCCTTCCGATCGGCTACCTCGGGGGCTACACCTTC.

This clonotype has only a few counts. The chain carries TRBV20-1 and TRBJ1-4; D not certain. This CDR3 has 12 residues. Germline assignment: CDR1 DFQATT and CDR2 SNEGSKA (reference sequence). Trimming took 4 bases from V and 5 from J, leaving 8 bases between them. The CDR3 reads CSATVKNEKLFF. The CDR3 nucleotides are TGCAGTGCTACGGTGAAAAATGAAAAACTGTTTTTT.

This clonotype has only a few counts. The chain carries TRBV21-1 and TRBJ2-7. TRBV21-1 is termed a pseudogene. This CDR3 is built from 15 residues. CDR3 DNA sequence: TGTGCCAGCAGCAAAGAGGTAGTTATCTCGGGGGAGCAGTACTTC. Protein sequence: CASSKEVVISGEQYF.

V gene TRBV5-4 combines with J gene TRBJ2-7; 8 nucleotides align to TRBD1. There are 16 residues in the CDR3. The J segment lost 0 bases and the V segment lost 4 bases, leaving 9 bases of the junction unmatched. Germline CDR1 SGHNT, CDR2 YYREEE (reference sequence). The CDR3 sequence is CASSTGGTSSSYEQYF. The CDR3 DNA follows: TGTGCCAGCAGCACAGGGGGGACTTCTAGCTCCTACGAGCAGTACTTC.